A single sample gave rise to the 11 T cell receptor beta chains below, sequenced in a study of graft-versus-host responses after intestinal transplantation. No antigen has been assigned to these receptors. Method: immunoSEQ multiplex PCR; TCRdb's copy keeps in-frame clones and lacks some. This sample has some 110,000 clones, with less than 90% found just once. This sample comprised unstimulated CD4+ T cells sorted from spleen or lymph node cells, obtained before intestinal transplant. These receptor sequences come from a human donor who received an intestinal transplant.

V usage is TRBV30 and J usage is TRBJ2-1; 9 positions match TRBD2. V trimming: 1 base; J trimming: 8 bases; junction bases outside the gene matches: 6. CDR1 and CDR2 (germline): GTSNPN, SVGIG (reference sequence). The CDR3 has 14 amino acids. In nucleotides, the CDR3 is TGTGCCTGGAGTGACGGTAGCGGGAGCGATGAGCAGTTCTTC. Amino acids: CAWSDGSGSDEQFF.

The rearrangement joins TRBV7-9 to TRBJ2-3; possibly TRBD2 for D (5 bases). V was clipped by 3 bases and J by 1 base, with 14 bases between them. Germline CDR1 reads SEHNR; CDR2 reads FQNEAQ (reference sequence). The CDR3 is 16 residues long. This CDR3 is CASSLGVTDGTDTQYF. CDR3 coding DNA: TGTGCCAGCAGCTTGGGAGTGACCGACGGCACAGATACGCAGTATTTT.

The genes are TRBV13 and TRBJ2-7, with 14 bases lining up with TRBD2. The trim removed 5 bases at V and 2 bases at J, leaving 2 bases unmatched. Germline values: CDR1 PRHDT, CDR2 FYEKMQ (reference sequence). The CDR3 has 15 residues. This CDR3 reads CASSPGLAGAYEQYF. The CDR3 nucleotides are TGTGCCAGCAGCCCGGGACTAGCGGGGGCCTACGAGCAGTACTTC. The whole variable domain, remainder taken from reference TRBV13 and TRBJ2-7, is AAGVIQSPRHLIKEKRETATLKCYPIPRHDTVYWYQQGPGQDPQFLISFYEKMQSDKGSIPDRFSAQQFSDYHSELNMSSLELGDSALYFCASSPGLAGAYEQYFGPGTRLTVT.

This rearrangement joins TRBV6-6 to TRBJ1-1, with D possibly matching TRBD1 (5 bases). Germline CDR1 MNHNY, CDR2 SVGAGI (reference sequence). This CDR3 has 13 residues. The germline V and J ends were trimmed by 0 bases and 11 bases, with 13 bases remaining between them. The CDR3 sequence is CASSYSMVKGAFF. The CDR3 nucleotides are TGTGCCAGCAGTTACTCGATGGTCAAGGGGGCTTTCTTT.

The rearrangement joins TRBV5-1 to TRBJ2-2; TRBD2 might be the D (6 bases). This CDR3 region has 18 residues. The germline V and J ends were trimmed by 0 bases and 7 bases, with 22 bases remaining between them. The germline V gene has CDR1 SGHRS and CDR2 YFSETQ. The CDR3 DNA follows: TGCGCCAGCAGCTTGGAGTATGGTGGCGGGGTGGCGGACGGGGAGCTGTTTTTT. Translation: CASSLEYGGGVADGELFF.

The rearrangement joins TRBV7-9 to TRBJ2-5; tentative D call: TRBD2 (6 bases). V was pared by 6 bases and J by 3 bases, with 11 bases between. CDR1 SEHNR and CDR2 FQNEAQ come from the germline V gene (reference sequence). This CDR3 has 13 amino acids. The CDR3 DNA is TGTGCCAGCAGGGCCAGGAGGGAAGAGACCCAGTACTTC. This encodes CASRARREETQYF.

The rearrangement joins TRBV5-1 to TRBJ2-4; no clear D. Germline V gene lookup returns CDR1 SGHRS and CDR2 YFSETQ. Trimming took 2 bases from V and 10 from J, leaving 13 bases between them. The CDR3 loop spans 13 amino acids. Here the CDR3 reads CASSLEYWGIQYF. CDR3 nucleotides: TGCGCCAGCAGCTTAGAATATTGGGGTATTCAGTACTTC.

This clone has only one observation. The rearrangement joins TRBV19 to TRBJ1-5, with unresolved D. V was pared by 1 base and J by 4 bases, with 8 bases between. Looked up from germline, CDR1 is LNHDA and CDR2 is SQIVND (reference sequence). The CDR3 runs 14 residues. The chain's CDR3 is CASSIGSRNQPQHF. The DNA for the CDR3 is TGTGCCAGTAGTATAGGCAGCCGGAATCAGCCCCAGCATTTT. Supplemented by reference TRBV19 and TRBJ1-5, the full variable domain reads DGGITQSPKYLFRKEGQNVTLSCEQNLNHDAMYWYRQDPGQGLRLIYYSQIVNDFQKGDIAEGYSVSREKKESFPLTVTSAQKNPTAFYLCASSIGSRNQPQHFGDGTRLSIL.

This rearrangement joins TRBV19 to TRBJ1-3; no firm D call. In germline, CDR1 is LNHDA, CDR2 SQIVND (reference sequence). The CDR3 is made up of 14 amino acids. Trimming left V 5 bases short and J 0 bases short, with 8 bases between. The CDR3 region has the DNA TGTGCCAGTAGTCTTGATTACTCTGGAAACACCATATATTTT. The encoded protein is CASSLDYSGNTIYF.

This chain joins TRBV12-5 and TRBJ1-6; 7 bases align to TRBD1. Germline CDR1 and CDR2: LGHNT and FRNRAP. The length of the CDR3 is 18 residues. J lost 9 bases, V lost 0 bases, and 14 bases had no gene match. The CDR3 sequence: CASGLVRATEGGSSPLHF. CDR3 nucleotide sequence: TGTGCTAGTGGTTTGGTACGGGCCACCGAAGGGGGCAGTTCACCCCTCCACTTT.

The chain recombines TRBV29-1 with TRBJ2-1, with D possibly being TRBD1 or TRBD2 (5 bases each). The germline gives CDR1 SQVTM, CDR2 ANQGSEA. The CDR3 length is 14 residues. Trimming pared 6 bases from V and 8 bases from J, leaving 20 bases between. The CDR3 loop reads CSVLQPNGAYEQFF. The CDR3 DNA reads as TGCAGCGTCCTACAGCCTAACGGGGCATATGAGCAGTTCTTC.